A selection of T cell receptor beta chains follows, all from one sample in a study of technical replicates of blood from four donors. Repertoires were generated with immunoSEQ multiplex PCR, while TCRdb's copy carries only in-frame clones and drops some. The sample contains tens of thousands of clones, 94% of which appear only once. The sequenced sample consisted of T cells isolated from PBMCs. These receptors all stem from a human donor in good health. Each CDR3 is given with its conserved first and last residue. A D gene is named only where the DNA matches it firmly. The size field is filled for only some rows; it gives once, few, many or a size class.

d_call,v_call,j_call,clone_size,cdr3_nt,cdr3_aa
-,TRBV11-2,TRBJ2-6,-,TGTGCCAGCAGCCCTCGGCGGAGGGGAGTTAGCTCTGGGGCCAACGTCCTGACTTTC,CASSPRRRGVSSGANVLTF
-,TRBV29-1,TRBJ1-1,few,TGCAGCGTTGCCGGGGCTGAAGCTTTCTTT,CSVAGAEAFF
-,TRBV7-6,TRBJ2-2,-,TGTGCCAGCAGGACTAAGTTCTCCGGGGAGCTGTTTTTT,CASRTKFSGELFF
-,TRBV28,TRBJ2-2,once,TGTGCCAGCAGTCCCACGACTGTAGCGACTACCGGGGAGCTGTTTTTT,CASSPTTVATTGELFF
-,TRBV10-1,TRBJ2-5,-,TGCGCCCACAGGGGGGGTCGAGAGACCCAGTACTTC,CAHRGGRETQYF
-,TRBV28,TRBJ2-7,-,TGTGCCAGCAGTTTACCCCGCGTAGCGGCAGCCTACGAGCAGTACTTC,CASSLPRVAAAYEQYF
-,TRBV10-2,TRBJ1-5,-,TGCGCCAGCAGTGAGGGGGACACCCCGTTCCAGCCCCAGCATTTT,CASSEGDTPFQPQHF
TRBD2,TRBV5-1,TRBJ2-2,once,TGCGCCAGCAGCTATAAAACCGGGACTAGCGGGAGTTTGAGGCCCGGGGAGCTGTTTTTT,CASSYKTGTSGSLRPGELFF
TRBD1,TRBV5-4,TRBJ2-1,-,TGTGCCAGCAGCGGGGACAGGGATTATGAGGAGCAGTTCTTC,CASSGDRDYEEQFF
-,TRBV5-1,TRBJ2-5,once,TGCGCCAGCAGCTTGGGGCAGCGGGAGACCCAGTACTTC,CASSLGQRETQYF
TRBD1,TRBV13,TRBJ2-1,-,TGTGCCAGCAGACGGACAGGGCCTGAGCAGTTCTTC,CASRRTGPEQFF
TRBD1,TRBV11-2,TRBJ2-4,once,TGTGCCAGCAGCTCCCGGGACAGAAACATTCAGTACTTC,CASSSRDRNIQYF
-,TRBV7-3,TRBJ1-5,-,TGTGCCAGCAGCCCCTCGGGTGGAGATCAGCCCCAGCATTTT,CASSPSGGDQPQHF
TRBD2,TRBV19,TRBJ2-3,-,TGTGCCAGTAGTCGCCTAGCGGGGGGGGCAGATACGCAGTATTTT,CASSRLAGGADTQYF
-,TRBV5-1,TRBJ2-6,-,TGCGCCAGCAGCCCGTCAGGGACTGGGGCCAACGTCCTGACTTTC,CASSPSGTGANVLTF
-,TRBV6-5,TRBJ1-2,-,TGTGCCAGCAGTTTTTCGGAATTCGAGGACTATGGCTACACCTTC,CASSFSEFEDYGYTF
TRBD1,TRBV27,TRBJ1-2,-,TGTGCCAGCAGCTCAGCTAGGTTGGCGGGGCAGGGGGCTCGAGGCTACACCTTC,CASSSARLAGQGARGYTF
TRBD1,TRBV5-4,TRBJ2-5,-,TGTGCCAGCAGCTTGGGGGACAGGAGAGAAGAGACCCAGTACTTC,CASSLGDRREETQYF
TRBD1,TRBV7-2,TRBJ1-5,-,TGTGCCAGCAGCCCTAGCCCTGACAGGGTATATCAGCCCCAGCATTTT,CASSPSPDRVYQPQHF
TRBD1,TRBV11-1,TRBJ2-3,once,TGTGCCAGCAGCTTACGCCGACAGGGGGCGCTTGGGGCAGATACGCAGTATTTT,CASSLRRQGALGADTQYF
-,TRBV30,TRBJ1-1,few,TGTGCCTGGACGCTAGGGGTTGCTGAAGCTTTCTTT,CAWTLGVAEAFF
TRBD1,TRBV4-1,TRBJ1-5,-,TGCGCCAGCAGCCAAGAAGGGGGACAGGTCCAGCCCCAGCATTTT,CASSQEGGQVQPQHF
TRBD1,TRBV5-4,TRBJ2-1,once,TGTGCCAGCAGCCTACACGGGACAGGCTCCTACAATGAGCAGTTCTTC,CASSLHGTGSYNEQFF
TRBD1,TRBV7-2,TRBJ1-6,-,TGTGCCAGCAGCTCAGGGGGGACAGGGAATTCACCCCTCCACTTT,CASSSGGTGNSPLHF
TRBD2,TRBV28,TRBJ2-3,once,TGTGCCAGCAGTTTCGCGGGGGTCGGGAGCGGGGGCACAGATACGCAGTATTTT,CASSFAGVGSGGTDTQYF
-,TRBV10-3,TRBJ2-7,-,TGTGCCATCAGGAGGGGGGGAAGCTCCTACGAGCAGTACTTC,CAIRRGGSSYEQYF
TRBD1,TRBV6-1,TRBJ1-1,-,TGTGCCAGCATAGGACAGGGGGCGAACACTGAAGCTTTCTTT,CASIGQGANTEAFF
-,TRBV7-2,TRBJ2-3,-,TGTGCCAGCAGCAGCTTAACAGATACGCAGTATTTT,CASSSLTDTQYF
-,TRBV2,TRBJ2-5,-,TGTGCCAGCAGTGAAGCTCGGTCCGCAGGACAGAAAGAGACCCAGTACTTC,CASSEARSAGQKETQYF
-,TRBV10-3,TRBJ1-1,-,TGTGCCATCGCTGGGGACTCTGAAGCTTTCTTT,CAIAGDSEAFF
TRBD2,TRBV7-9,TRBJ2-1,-,TGTGCCAGCAGCTCCCGAGGACTAGCGGGGACCTACAATGAGCAGTTCTTC,CASSSRGLAGTYNEQFF
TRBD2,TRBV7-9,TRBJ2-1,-,TGTGCCAGCAGCGCCGGGATGGGGACTAGCGGGGGACCCAATGAGCAGTTCTTC,CASSAGMGTSGGPNEQFF
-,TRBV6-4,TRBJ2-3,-,TGTGCCAGCAGTGCAGAGACTAGCACAGATACGCAGTATTTT,CASSAETSTDTQYF
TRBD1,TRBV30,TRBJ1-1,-,TGTGCCTGGAGTGAAAGACAGGGATTGGGCACTGAAGCTTTCTTT,CAWSERQGLGTEAFF
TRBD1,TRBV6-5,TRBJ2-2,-,TGTGCCAGCAGTTCATGGACAGGGAGTACCGGGGAGCTGTTTTTT,CASSSWTGSTGELFF
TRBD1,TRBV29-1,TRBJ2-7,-,TGCAGCGTTGAAACGGGACAGGGATCCTACGAGCAGTACTTC,CSVETGQGSYEQYF
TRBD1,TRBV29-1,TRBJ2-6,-,TGCAGCGTTGAAGAAGGAGGGACAGGGATGGGGTCGTGGGGGGCCAACGTCCTGACTTTC,CSVEEGGTGMGSWGANVLTF
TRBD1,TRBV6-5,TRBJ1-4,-,TGTGCCAGCAGTCCGTCTACAGGGGGCGGGGGAAAACTGTTTTTT,CASSPSTGGGGKLFF
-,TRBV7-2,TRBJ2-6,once,TGTGCCAGCAGACCTGGGGGAGGTGGGGCCAACGTCCTGACTTTC,CASRPGGGGANVLTF
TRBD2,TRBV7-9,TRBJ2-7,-,TGTGCCACCTCATACTGGGACTATAGCGATAAGCAGTACTTC,CATSYWDYSDKQYF
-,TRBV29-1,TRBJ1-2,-,TGCAGCGTGCCGCCGGCAGGGATTGGTCCCTATGGCTACACCTTC,CSVPPAGIGPYGYTF
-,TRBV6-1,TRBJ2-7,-,TGTGCCAGCAGTGAAAGTGCGCAATCCTACGAGCAGTACTTC,CASSESAQSYEQYF
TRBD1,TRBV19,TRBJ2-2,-,TGTGCCAGTAGTGTTACAGGGGTCACCGGGGAGCTGTTTTTT,CASSVTGVTGELFF
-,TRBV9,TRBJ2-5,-,TGTGCCAGCAGTGATAGATCGGGGAGGCAAGAGACCCAGTACTTC,CASSDRSGRQETQYF
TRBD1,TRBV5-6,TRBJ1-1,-,TGTGCCAGCAGCCTCCCGGACAGGGGCACTGAAGCTTTCTTT,CASSLPDRGTEAFF
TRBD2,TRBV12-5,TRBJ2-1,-,TGTGCTAGTGGCATGACTAGCGGGGTGCAGTTCTTC,CASGMTSGVQFF
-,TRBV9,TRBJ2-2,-,TGTGCCAGCAGCGTAGCTATGACATACACCGGGGAGCTGTTTTTT,CASSVAMTYTGELFF
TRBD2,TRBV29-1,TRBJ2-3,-,TGCAGCCATAGACTAGCGGAATGGGATACGCAGTATTTT,CSHRLAEWDTQYF